What follows describes a single T cell receptor beta chain. This specimen belongs to a study of cytomegalovirus exposure and HLA in healthy donors. With 2 bases removed from V and 3 bases from J, the gap between germline ends came to 13 bases. CDR1 is KGHSH and CDR2 is LQKENI in the germline V gene. The CDR3 is 15 residues long. The PCR employed 60 Vbeta primers together with 13 Jbeta primers. Assay: immunoSEQ multiplex PCR; the TCRdb copy retains only in-frame clones and omits some. Seen here are roughly 190,000 clones, roughly 80% observed once, and the top ten hold roughly 6%. The receptor was derived from a man aged 40-49 years in good health and CMV-seropositive. Input material: PBMCs. The rearrangement joins TRBV18 to TRBJ1-1; D is possibly TRBD1 (6 bases). CDR3 DNA: TGTGCCAGCTCACCAGGGGGCTTATCGGACACTGAAGCTTTCTTT. Its translation is CASSPGGLSDTEAFF.